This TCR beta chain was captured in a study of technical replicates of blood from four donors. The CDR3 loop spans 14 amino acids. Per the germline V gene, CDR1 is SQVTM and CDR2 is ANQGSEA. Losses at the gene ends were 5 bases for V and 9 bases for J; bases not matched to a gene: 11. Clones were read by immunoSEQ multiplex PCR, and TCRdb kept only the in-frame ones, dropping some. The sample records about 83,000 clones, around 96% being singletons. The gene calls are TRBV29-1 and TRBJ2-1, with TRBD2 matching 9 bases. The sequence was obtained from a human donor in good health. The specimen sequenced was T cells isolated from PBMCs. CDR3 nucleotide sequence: TGCAGCGTTATCGATCAGCGGGGGGTGGGTGAGCAGTTCTTC. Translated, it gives CSVIDQRGVGEQFF.